The T cell receptor (beta chain) under discussion was sequenced for a study of regulatory and conventional T cells in RAG deficiency. Study findings and constraints: In Omenn syndrome, sorted "Tregs" may be peripherally activated cells. Control T-cell subsets had markedly higher Shannon entropy and lower Simpson indices than RAG-deficient patients.

Data came from immunoSEQ multiplex PCR; TCRdb stores just in-frame clones and leaves some out. In the table there are roughly 32,000 clones, roughly 96% of which are singletons. Comments on this clone: Its antigen is still unknown.

Conventional CD4+ T cells were sorted from blood as CD25-low CD127-high cells. Germline V gene data show CDR1 as SGHAT and CDR2 as FQNNGV. V shed 8 bases, J shed 9 bases, and the junction held 19 bases outside the gene matches. This CDR3 has 15 residues. This same sample was also taken into another study, of regulatory T cells. That source adds: Primers: 52 TRBV forward and 13 TRBJ reverse.

The rearrangement links TRBV11-2 to TRBJ2-7; 7 bases map to TRBD2. The TCR was taken from a human donor in good health. The sample taken for sequencing was CD25- CD4+ T cells sorted from blood. The CDR3 here is CASSLEASGFLWQYF. CDR3 nucleotide sequence: TGTGCCAGCTCCCTCGAGGCTAGCGGTTTTCTGTGGCAGTACTTC.